The source of this T cell receptor (beta chain) is a study of CD8 T cells in ankylosing spondylitis. General study points: The clones that were linked to disease were reported to be significantly enriched in matched synovial fluid samples from ankylosing spondylitis patients. Clones that were linked to disease were CD8+ and were relatively rare in peripheral blood. Existing reports had already noted some motif variants in reactive arthritis synovial fluid and blood.

Concerning this clonotype: Its antigen is not identified. Germline is not matched at one junction end, which may reflect a read error.

This CDR3 comprises 15 residues. The germline V gene has CDR1 LGHDT and CDR2 YNNKEL (reference sequence). Quantitative 5'-RACE with molecular barcodes produced the TCR beta libraries. A single record per CDR3 protein comes from TCRdb applying MiXCR to the 5' RACE reads. This sample has a few hundred thousand distinct CDR3 sequences, with 20% found just once. The TCR sequence derives from a male donor with ankylosing spondylitis or in good health (not recorded which). The sequenced material came from blood, either unsorted or a sorted T cell fraction (not recorded which). V is TRBV3-1 and J is TRBJ1-1; 8 positions match TRBD1. CDR3 bases: TGTGCCAGCAGCGTTCAGGGGGCTGGGAACACTGAAACTTTCTTT. Translating gives CASSVQGAGNTETFF.